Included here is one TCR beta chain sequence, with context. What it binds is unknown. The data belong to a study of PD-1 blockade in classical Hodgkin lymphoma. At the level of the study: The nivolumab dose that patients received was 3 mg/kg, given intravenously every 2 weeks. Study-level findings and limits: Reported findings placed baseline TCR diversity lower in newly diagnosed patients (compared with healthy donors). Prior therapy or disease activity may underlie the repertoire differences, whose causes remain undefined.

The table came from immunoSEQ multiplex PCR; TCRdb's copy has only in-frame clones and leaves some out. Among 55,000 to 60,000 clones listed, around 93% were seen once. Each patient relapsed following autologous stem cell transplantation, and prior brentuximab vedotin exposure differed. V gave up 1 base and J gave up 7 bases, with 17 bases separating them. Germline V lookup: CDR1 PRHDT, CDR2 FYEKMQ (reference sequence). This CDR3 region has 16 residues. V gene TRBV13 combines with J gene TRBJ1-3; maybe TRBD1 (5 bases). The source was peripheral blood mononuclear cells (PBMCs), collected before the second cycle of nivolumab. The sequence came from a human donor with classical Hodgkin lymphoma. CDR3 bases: TGTGCCAGCAGCTTAGCGAGGTACCTCAGGGACAACACCATATATTTT. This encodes CASSLARYLRDNTIYF.